These 22 T cell receptor beta chains originate from one sample sequenced in a study of chemoradiotherapy in HPV16-positive cancers. Produced via immunoSEQ multiplex PCR; TCRdb's table is partial and in-frame only. Of roughly 28,000 clones in the sample, roughly nine tenths were seen once. The source material was blood, sampled from a patient who underwent chemoradiotherapy. Every receptor here comes from a human donor with HPV-associated anogenital cancer.

The chain combines TRBV28 with TRBJ1-5; a possible D gene is TRBD1 (6 bases). The CDR3 has 15 amino acids. The germline CDR1 and CDR2 sequences are MDHEN and SYDVKM. V lost 4 bases and J 4 bases, leaving 14 bases between the germline ends. DNA of the CDR3: TGTGCCAGCAGTTCGGGGGGGCTTGGGAATCAGCCCCAGCATTTT. Amino acid sequence: CASSSGGLGNQPQHF.

The chain recombines TRBV7-8 with TRBJ1-5; tentative D call: TRBD1 (6 bases). Per germline, CDR1 SGHVS and CDR2 FQNEAQ. V lost 5 bases, J lost 5 bases, and 19 bases lay in between. The CDR3 spans 16 residues. This chain's CDR3 is CASSHDLGGADQPQHF. CDR3 DNA sequence: TGTGCCAGCAGCCACGATTTAGGGGGGGCAGATCAGCCCCAGCATTTT.

This sequence joins TRBV9 and TRBJ2-1; perhaps TRBD2 as D (5 bases). CDR3 length: 14 residues. V gave up 0 bases and J gave up 9 bases, with 13 bases separating them. CDR1 is SGDLS, CDR2 YYNGEE, per germline. The CDR3 loop reads CASSVAIAAGEQFF. The CDR3 DNA follows: TGTGCCAGCAGCGTAGCTATCGCGGCGGGTGAGCAGTTCTTC.

The chain uses TRBV28 and TRBJ2-1; 8 bases agree with TRBD1. Per the germline V gene, CDR1 is MDHEN and CDR2 is SYDVKM. With 6 bases clipped from V and 5 bases from J, the junction kept 12 bases outside the gene matches. The CDR3 sequence is 16 residues long. CDR3 sequence (DNA): TGTGCCAGCAGGTCTCCCACCGGGACAGGAGACAATGAGCAGTTCTTC. Amino acids: CASRSPTGTGDNEQFF. Full variable domain (rest looked up from reference TRBV28 and TRBJ2-1): DVKVTQSSRYLVKRTGEKVFLECVQDMDHENMFWYRQDPGLGLRLIYFSYDVKMKEKGDIPEGYSVSREKKERFSLILESASTNQTSMYLCASRSPTGTGDNEQFFGPGTRLTVL.

This clone was seen only a few times. The chain combines TRBV5-6 with TRBJ1-5; D not resolved. Germline-derived CDR1 and CDR2 are SGHDT and YYEEEE. This CDR3 has 17 amino acids. Trimming left V 0 bases short and J 6 bases short, with 19 bases between. CDR3 DNA: TGTGCCAGCAGCTTGGGACCGGGTCCGGCTCGGGGTCAGCCCCAGCATTTT. Translation: CASSLGPGPARGQPQHF.

This rearrangement joins TRBV10-3 to TRBJ2-7, with 14 bases lining up with TRBD2. Losses at the gene ends were 4 bases for V and 3 bases for J; bases not matched to a gene: 2. In germline, CDR1 is ENHRY, CDR2 SYGVKD. The CDR3 length is 15 residues. In nucleotides, the CDR3 is TGTGCCATCAGTGGGGGGACTAGCGGGAGCTACGAGCAGTACTTC. Amino acid sequence: CAISGGTSGSYEQYF.

The rearrangement uses TRBV18 and TRBJ2-7, with D possibly TRBD1 on 5 matching bases. V dropped 2 bases and J dropped 0 bases, with 8 bases sitting between them. The CDR3 has 14 amino acids. Germline V lookup: CDR1 KGHSH, CDR2 LQKENI. The CDR3 here is CASSPAGISYEQYF. The CDR3, as DNA: TGTGCCAGCTCACCAGCAGGGATCTCCTACGAGCAGTACTTC.

This sequence joins TRBV5-4 and TRBJ2-1; TRBD1 aligns across 9 bases. Germline V lookup: CDR1 SGHNT, CDR2 YYREEE (reference sequence). V was clipped by 4 bases and J by 8 bases; unmatched bases: 1. This CDR3 comprises 12 residues. Here the CDR3 DNA reads TGTGCCAGCAGCAGGACAGGGGATGAGCAGTTCTTC. This encodes CASSRTGDEQFF. Based on the CDR3 plus reference TRBV5-4 and TRBJ2-1, the full variable domain is ETGVTQSPTHLIKTRGQQVTLRCSSQSGHNTVSWYQQALGQGPQFIFQYYREEENGRGNFPPRFSGLQFPNYSSELNVNALELDDSALYLCASSRTGDEQFFGPGTRLTVL.

This chain uses TRBV19 with TRBJ2-1; D ambiguous. This CDR3 has 13 residues. Per the germline V gene, CDR1 is LNHDA and CDR2 is SQIVND (reference sequence). V was trimmed by 0 bases and J by 5 bases, leaving 5 bases between them. CDR3 in amino acids: CASSIDPDNEQFF. The CDR3 DNA follows: TGTGCCAGTAGTATAGATCCGGACAATGAGCAGTTCTTC.

The V call is TRBV28, the J call TRBJ2-7; the D is unclear. Per the germline V gene, CDR1 is MDHEN and CDR2 is SYDVKM. CDR3 length: 13 amino acids. The V and J ends lost 6 bases and 1 base respectively, with 10 bases between them. The CDR3 DNA reads TGTGCCAGCAGAACAAGGTTTTCCTACGAGCAGTACTTC. It yields the protein CASRTRFSYEQYF.

Written as DNA, the CDR3 is TGTGCCAGCAGTTTAGGGCCTTATAGCAATCAGCCCCAGCATTTT. Translating gives CASSLGPYSNQPQHF. This chain joins TRBV27 and TRBJ1-5; D is uncertain. The CDR3 is made up of 15 amino acids. Trimming shortened V by 2 bases and J by 0 bases, and 8 bases separated the two germline ends. CDR1 and CDR2 (germline): MNHEY, SMNVEV (reference sequence).

The V call is TRBV6-5, the J call TRBJ2-1, with 7 bases that match TRBD1. Per germline, CDR1 MNHEY and CDR2 SVGAGI. V shed 6 bases and J 4 bases; nucleotides not matched to a gene: 3. This CDR3 contains 13 residues. CDR3 sequence (DNA): TGTGCCAGCAGAAAGGGACAGTACAATGAGCAGTTCTTC. As protein: CASRKGQYNEQFF.

The chain combines TRBV6-1 with TRBJ2-2; the D gene is possibly TRBD2 (5 bases). Germline CDR1 is MNHNS and CDR2 is SASEGT. This CDR3 is 16 amino acids long. Trimming shortened V by 3 bases and J by 0 bases, and 11 bases separated the two germline ends. The CDR3: CASSDQALANTGELFF. The CDR3 coding sequence is TGTGCCAGCAGTGACCAAGCACTAGCGAACACCGGGGAGCTGTTTTTT.

The rearrangement links TRBV15 to TRBJ2-1; 7 nucleotides align to TRBD2. In germline, CDR1 is LNHNV, CDR2 YYDKDF (reference sequence). This CDR3 is 14 amino acids long. Germline trimming cut 4 bases from V and 4 bases from J; bases unmatched to any gene: 4. The CDR3 loop is CATSNQRGYNEQFF. CDR3 DNA sequence: TGTGCCACCAGCAACCAGCGGGGATACAATGAGCAGTTCTTC.

The V call is TRBV6-5, the J call TRBJ2-1, with D hard to call. There are 11 residues in the CDR3. The V and J ends lost 5 bases and 7 bases respectively, with 6 bases between them. Germline V CDR1 and CDR2: MNHEY, SVGAGI. DNA of the CDR3: TGTGCCAGCAGTGTAGTGAATGAGCAGTTCTTC. It codes for CASSVVNEQFF.

The chain couples TRBV19 to TRBJ2-7, with 8 bases matching TRBD1. CDR1 LNHDA and CDR2 SQIVND come from the germline V gene (reference sequence). V was pared by 4 bases and J by 3 bases, with 14 bases of the junction left unmatched. This CDR3 spans 17 amino acids. The CDR3 DNA reads as TGTGCCAGTAGTACGGACAGGGCTTACTCCTCGGGCTACGAGCAGTACTTC. Residues: CASSTDRAYSSGYEQYF.

The V and J genes are TRBV11-3 and TRBJ1-4; maybe TRBD1 (6 bases). Germline CDR1 reads SGHNT; CDR2 reads YENEEA. Trimming removed 4 bases from V and 3 bases from J, with 15 bases in between. This CDR3 region has 16 residues. This chain's CDR3 is CASSSGDTRPNEKLFF. DNA of the CDR3: TGTGCCAGCAGCTCCGGGGACACACGGCCTAATGAAAAACTGTTTTTT.

This sequence joins TRBV4-1 and TRBJ1-2; D remains unclear. V was clipped by 1 base and J by 3 bases, with 6 bases between them. The germline gives CDR1 MGHRA, CDR2 YSYEKL. This CDR3 region has 13 residues. Here the CDR3 DNA reads TGCGCCAGCAGCCAAGGCAGTTACTATGGCTACACCTTC. Encoded protein: CASSQGSYYGYTF.

This chain joins TRBV6-5 and TRBJ1-1; tentatively, D is TRBD1 (6 bases). The germline V gene has CDR1 MNHEY and CDR2 SVGAGI. V lost 0 bases to trimming and J lost 4 bases, with 12 bases between them. This CDR3 is built from 15 residues. CDR3 sequence reads: CASSYSQGWSTEAFF. The CDR3 DNA is TGTGCCAGCAGTTACTCTCAGGGGTGGAGCACTGAAGCTTTCTTT.

The chain employs TRBV2 and TRBJ2-3; D unresolved. From germline, CDR1 is SNHLY and CDR2 FYNNEI. The CDR3 loop spans 11 amino acids. Deletions cut 7 bases from V and 6 bases from J, with 8 bases between. The CDR3 protein is CASIVIDTQYF. The CDR3 DNA sequence: TGTGCCAGCATCGTCATCGATACGCAGTATTTT. The complete variable domain, with remaining parts taken from reference TRBV2 and TRBJ2-3, reads EPEVTQTPSHQVTQMGQEVILRCVPISNHLYFYWYRQILGQKVEFLVSFYNNEISEKSEIFDDQFSVERPDGSNFTLKIRSTKLEDSAMYFCASIVIDTQYFGPGTRLTVL.

This chain connects TRBV30 to TRBJ2-4; D possibly corresponds to TRBD1 (6 bases). The V and J ends lost 4 bases and 3 bases respectively, with 43 bases between them. The CDR3 loop spans 24 amino acids. CDR1 and CDR2 from the germline V gene are GTSNPN and SVGIG (reference sequence). This CDR3 reads CAWNHPGTRQGDLSPGRFKNIQYF. Written as DNA, the CDR3 is TGTGCCTGGAACCATCCCGGGACACGTCAGGGCGATCTGTCCCCGGGCCGATTCAAAAACATTCAGTACTTC.

The chain recombines TRBV4-3 with TRBJ1-4; D possibly corresponds to TRBD1 (5 bases). The CDR3 has 15 amino acids. The germline gives CDR1 LGHNA, CDR2 YSLEER. V was cut by 1 base and J by 3 bases, with 9 bases left in between. The CDR3 DNA reads as TGCGCCAGCAGCCAAGCCGTGGGGGCTAATGAAAAACTGTTTTTT. Translating gives CASSQAVGANEKLFF.